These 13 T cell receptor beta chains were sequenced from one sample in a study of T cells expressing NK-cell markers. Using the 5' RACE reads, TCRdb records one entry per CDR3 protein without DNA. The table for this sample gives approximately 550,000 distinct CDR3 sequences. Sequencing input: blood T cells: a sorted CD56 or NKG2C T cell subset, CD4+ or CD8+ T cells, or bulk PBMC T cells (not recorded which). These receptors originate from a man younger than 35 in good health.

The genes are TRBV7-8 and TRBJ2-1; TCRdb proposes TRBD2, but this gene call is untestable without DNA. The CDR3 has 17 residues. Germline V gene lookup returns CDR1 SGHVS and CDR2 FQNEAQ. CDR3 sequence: CASSPPRTSGSYNEQFF. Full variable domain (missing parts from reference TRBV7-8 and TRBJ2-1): GAGVSQSPRYKVAKRGQDVALRCDPISGHVSLFWYQQALGQGPEFLTYFQNEAQLDKSGLPSDRFFAERPEGSVSTLKIQRTQQEDSAVYLCASSPPRTSGSYNEQFFGPGTRLTVL.

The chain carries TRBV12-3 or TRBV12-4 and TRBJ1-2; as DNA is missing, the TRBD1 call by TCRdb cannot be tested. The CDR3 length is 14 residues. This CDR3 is CASSWGDLNYGYTF.

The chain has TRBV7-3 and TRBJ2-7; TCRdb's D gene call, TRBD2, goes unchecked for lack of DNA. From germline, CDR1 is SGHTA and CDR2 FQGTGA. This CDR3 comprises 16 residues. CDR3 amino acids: CASSLIRGRSSYEQYF. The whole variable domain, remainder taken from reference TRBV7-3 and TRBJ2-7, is GAGVSQTPSNKVTEKGKYVELRCDPISGHTALYWYRQSLGQGPEFLIYFQGTGAADDSGLPNDRFFAVRPEGSVSTLKIQRTERGDSAVYLCASSLIRGRSSYEQYFGPGTRLTVT.

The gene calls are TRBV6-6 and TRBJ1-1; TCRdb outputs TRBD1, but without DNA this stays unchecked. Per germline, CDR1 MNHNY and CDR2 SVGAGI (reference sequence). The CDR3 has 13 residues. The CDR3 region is CAGATDRDTEAFF.

The CDR3 sequence: CSVIQGLTYNEQFF. The chain recombines TRBV29-1 with TRBJ2-1; TCRdb proposes TRBD1, but this gene call is untestable without DNA. The germline V gene encodes CDR1 SQVTM and CDR2 ANQGSEA. The CDR3 extends over 14 amino acids.

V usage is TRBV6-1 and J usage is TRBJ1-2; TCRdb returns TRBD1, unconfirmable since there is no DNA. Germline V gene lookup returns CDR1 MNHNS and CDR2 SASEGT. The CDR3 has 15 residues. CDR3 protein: CASSDRDRDVYGYTF.

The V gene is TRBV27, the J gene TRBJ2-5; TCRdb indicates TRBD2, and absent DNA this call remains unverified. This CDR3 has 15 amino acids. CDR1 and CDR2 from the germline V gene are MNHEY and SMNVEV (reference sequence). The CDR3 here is CASKPGLWASETQYF.

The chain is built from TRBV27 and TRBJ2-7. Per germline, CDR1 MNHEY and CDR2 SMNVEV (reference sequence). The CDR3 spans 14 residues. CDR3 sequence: CASSLSSSPYEQYF.

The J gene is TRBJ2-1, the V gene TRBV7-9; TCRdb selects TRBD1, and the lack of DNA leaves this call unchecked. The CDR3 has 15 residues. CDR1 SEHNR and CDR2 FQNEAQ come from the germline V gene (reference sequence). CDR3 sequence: CASSLGVTGGDEQFF.

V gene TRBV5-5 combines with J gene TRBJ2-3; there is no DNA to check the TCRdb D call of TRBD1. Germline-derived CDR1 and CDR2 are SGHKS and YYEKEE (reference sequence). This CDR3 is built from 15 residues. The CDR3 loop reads CASSLVGQYTDTQYF.

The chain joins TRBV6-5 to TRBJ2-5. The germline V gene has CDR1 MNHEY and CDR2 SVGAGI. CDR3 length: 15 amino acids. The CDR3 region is CASSYATGDQETQYF.

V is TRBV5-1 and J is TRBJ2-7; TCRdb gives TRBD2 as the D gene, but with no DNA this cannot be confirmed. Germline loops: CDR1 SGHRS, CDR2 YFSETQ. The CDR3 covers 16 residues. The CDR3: CASSLGLAGGTYEQYF.

CDR3 amino acids: CASSSGQGGSPLHF. The chain joins TRBV6-5 to TRBJ1-6; TCRdb outputs TRBD1, but without DNA this stays unchecked. Germline V gives CDR1 MNHEY, CDR2 SVGAGI. The CDR3 totals 14 residues.